The entry below describes one T cell receptor beta chain. Antigen specificity is unknown. TCRdb re-called the RT-PCR reads with MiXCR, one entry per CDR3 protein. Here the sample spans roughly 700,000 distinct CDR3 sequences, approximately 14% being singletons. V was shortened by 5 bases and J by 0 bases, with 11 bases between the two germline ends. There are 14 residues in the CDR3. Germline V gene lookup returns CDR1 MNHNS and CDR2 SASEGT. The data derive from a study of response to subunit inactivated influenza vaccine. Study conclusions and caveats: Only a handful of new T cells, the authors suggested, are recruited with each seasonal influenza vaccination.

The chain joins TRBV6-1 to TRBJ2-7; D is unclear. Specimen: PBMCs from blood, collected around 15 days before vaccination. This TCR was recovered from a man aged 50 or older who received an inactivated influenza vaccine. The CDR3 protein is CASSRPVVSYEQYF. Here the CDR3 DNA reads TGTGCCAGCAGTAGGCCAGTGGTCTCCTACGAGCAGTACTTC.